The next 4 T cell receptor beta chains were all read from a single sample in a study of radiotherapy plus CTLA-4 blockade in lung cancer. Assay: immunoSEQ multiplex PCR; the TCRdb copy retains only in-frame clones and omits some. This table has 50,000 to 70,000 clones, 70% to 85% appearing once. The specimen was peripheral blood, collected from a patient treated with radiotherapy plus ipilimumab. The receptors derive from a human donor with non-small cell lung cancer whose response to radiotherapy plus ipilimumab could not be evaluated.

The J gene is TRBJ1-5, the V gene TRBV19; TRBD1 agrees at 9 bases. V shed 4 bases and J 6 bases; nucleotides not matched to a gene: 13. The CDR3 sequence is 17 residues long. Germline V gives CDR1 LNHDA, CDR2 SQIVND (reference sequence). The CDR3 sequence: CASSTHTTGGEAQPQHF. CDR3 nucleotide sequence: TGTGCCAGTAGTACTCACACCACAGGGGGCGAAGCTCAGCCCCAGCATTTT.

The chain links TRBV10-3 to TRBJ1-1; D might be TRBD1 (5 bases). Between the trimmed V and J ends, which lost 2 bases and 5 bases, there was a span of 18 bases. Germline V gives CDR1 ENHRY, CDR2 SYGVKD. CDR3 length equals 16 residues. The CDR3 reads CAISEPPGTGGTEAFF. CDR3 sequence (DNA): TGTGCCATCAGTGAGCCCCCCGGGACCGGAGGGACTGAAGCTTTCTTT.

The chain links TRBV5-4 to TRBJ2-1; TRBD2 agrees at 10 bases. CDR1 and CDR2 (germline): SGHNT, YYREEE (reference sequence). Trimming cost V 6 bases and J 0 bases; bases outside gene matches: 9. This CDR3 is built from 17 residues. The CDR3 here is CASTKLAGSDSYNEQFF. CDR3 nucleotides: TGTGCCAGCACCAAACTAGCGGGGTCCGACTCCTACAATGAGCAGTTCTTC.

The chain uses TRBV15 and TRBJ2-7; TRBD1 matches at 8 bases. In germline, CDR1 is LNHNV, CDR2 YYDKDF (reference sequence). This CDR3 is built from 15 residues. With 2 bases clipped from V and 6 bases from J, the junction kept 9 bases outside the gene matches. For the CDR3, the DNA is TGTGCCACCAGCAGACTCGGACAGGGTGAGGGCGAGCAGTACTTC. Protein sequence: CATSRLGQGEGEQYF.